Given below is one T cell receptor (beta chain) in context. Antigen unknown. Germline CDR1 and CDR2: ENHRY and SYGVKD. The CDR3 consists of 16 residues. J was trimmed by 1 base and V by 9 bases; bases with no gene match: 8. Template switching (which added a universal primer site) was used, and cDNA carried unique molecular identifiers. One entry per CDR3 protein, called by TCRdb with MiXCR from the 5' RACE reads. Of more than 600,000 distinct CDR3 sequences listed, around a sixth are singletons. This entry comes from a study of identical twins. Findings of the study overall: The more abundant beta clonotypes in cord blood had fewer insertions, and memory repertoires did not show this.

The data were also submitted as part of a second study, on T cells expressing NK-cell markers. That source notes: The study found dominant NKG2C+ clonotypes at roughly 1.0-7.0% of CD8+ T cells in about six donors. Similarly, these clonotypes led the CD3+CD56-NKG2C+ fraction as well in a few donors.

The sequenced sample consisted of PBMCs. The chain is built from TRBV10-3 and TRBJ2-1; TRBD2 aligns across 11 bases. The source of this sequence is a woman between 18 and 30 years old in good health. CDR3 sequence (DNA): TGTGCCATACATAGCGGGAGGGCCGGGTCCTACAATGAGCAGTTCTTC. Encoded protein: CAIHSGRAGSYNEQFF.